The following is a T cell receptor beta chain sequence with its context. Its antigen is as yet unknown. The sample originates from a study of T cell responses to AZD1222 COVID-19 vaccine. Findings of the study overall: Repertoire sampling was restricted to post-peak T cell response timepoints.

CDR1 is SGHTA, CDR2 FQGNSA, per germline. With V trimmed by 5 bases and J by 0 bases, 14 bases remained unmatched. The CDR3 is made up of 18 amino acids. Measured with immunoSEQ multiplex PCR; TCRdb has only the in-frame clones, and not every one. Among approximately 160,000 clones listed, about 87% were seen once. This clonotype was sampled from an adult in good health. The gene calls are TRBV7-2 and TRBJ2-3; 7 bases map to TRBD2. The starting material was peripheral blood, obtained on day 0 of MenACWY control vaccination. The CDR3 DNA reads TGTGCCAGCAGCCCCGTGGGAGGGTTTGGACTTAGCACAGATACGCAGTATTTT. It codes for CASSPVGGFGLSTDTQYF. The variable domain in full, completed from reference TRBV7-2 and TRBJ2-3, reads GAGVSQSPSNKVTEKGKDVELRCDPISGHTALYWYRQSLGQGLEFLIYFQGNSAPDKSGLPSDRFSAERTGGSVSTLTIQRTQQEDSAVYLCASSPVGGFGLSTDTQYFGPGTRLTVL.